A single sample gave rise to the 20 T cell receptor beta chains below, sequenced in a study of cytomegalovirus exposure and HLA in healthy donors. The primer mix had 60 Vbeta and 13 Jbeta primers. TCRdb keeps only in-frame clones here, not all; method: immunoSEQ multiplex PCR. Of roughly 170,000 clones listed, roughly four fifths are singletons. The source material was PBMCs. The receptors here all came from a man aged 45-60 years in good health and CMV-seronegative.

The rearrangement links TRBV9 to TRBJ2-5; 9 nucleotides line up with TRBD2. Germline V gene lookup returns CDR1 SGDLS and CDR2 YYNGEE. Germline trimming cut 4 bases from V and 2 bases from J; bases unmatched to any gene: 6. The CDR3 totals 15 residues. The CDR3 DNA sequence: TGTGCCAGCAGCTTTAGCGGGGGACAACAAGAGACCCAGTACTTC. It is translated as CASSFSGGQQETQYF.

The rearrangement joins TRBV28 to TRBJ1-2; 8 bases are a match to TRBD1. This CDR3 has 13 residues. Germline lookup yields CDR1 MDHEN and CDR2 SYDVKM. Unmatched junction bases numbered 4, after V lost 2 bases and J lost 8 bases. The CDR3 region has the DNA TGTGCCAGCAGTTTAGGACAGGGTCAAGGCTACACCTTC. It yields the protein CASSLGQGQGYTF.

This chain joins TRBV19 and TRBJ2-7; the D is unclear. V was clipped by 1 base and J by 4 bases, with 8 bases between them. CDR3 length: 13 amino acids. Germline loops: CDR1 LNHDA, CDR2 SQIVND (reference sequence). For the CDR3, the DNA is TGTGCCAGTAGTATAGTGTCGGGTTACGAGCAGTACTTC. Its protein product is CASSIVSGYEQYF.

This clone was detected only a few times. The rearrangement uses TRBV7-2 and TRBJ2-7; 9 bases map to TRBD2. After removal of 0 bases from V and 5 bases from J, the junction contained 5 bases not matched to a gene. This CDR3 is 15 amino acids long. Germline V gives CDR1 SGHTA, CDR2 FQGNSA. CDR3 nucleotide sequence: TGTGCCAGCAGCTTAGCTAGCGGGAGAGTCGACGAGCAGTACTTC. It codes for CASSLASGRVDEQYF. Full variable domain (rest looked up from reference TRBV7-2 and TRBJ2-7): GAGVSQSPSNKVTEKGKDVELRCDPISGHTALYWYRQSLGQGLEFLIYFQGNSAPDKSGLPSDRFSAERTGGSVSTLTIQRTQQEDSAVYLCASSLASGRVDEQYFGPGTRLTVT.

The genes are TRBV19 and TRBJ2-3; no clear D gene. The CDR3 contains 13 residues. The V end lost 10 bases, the J end lost 5 bases, and 16 bases lay between the germline ends. CDR1 and CDR2 from the germline V gene are LNHDA and SQIVND (reference sequence). The CDR3 coding sequence is TGTGCCACCCGTGGCCCCGCGGAAGATACGCAGTATTTT. Protein: CATRGPAEDTQYF.

This clone was seen a single time. The chain is built from TRBV28 and TRBJ2-5; TRBD2 matches at 7 bases. Per germline, CDR1 MDHEN and CDR2 SYDVKM. This CDR3 is built from 14 residues. The V gene end was trimmed by 5 bases and the J gene end by 7 bases; junction bases not matched to a gene: 10. The CDR3: CASSQDPSGGTQYF. As DNA, the CDR3 is TGTGCCAGCAGTCAGGACCCATCGGGAGGGACCCAGTACTTC.

This clone has only one observation. V and J are TRBV2 and TRBJ2-7, with 8 bases fitting TRBD2. The CDR3 covers 15 residues. The germline V gene encodes CDR1 SNHLY and CDR2 FYNNEI. The V and J ends lost 6 bases and 1 base, in that order; junction bases with no gene match: 8. CDR3 bases: TGTGCCAGCAGGATTCAAAGCGGGGGTTCCTACGAGCAGTACTTC. Its protein product is CASRIQSGGSYEQYF.

The V and J genes are TRBV4-1 and TRBJ2-5; tentatively, D is TRBD2 (6 bases). The CDR3 has 14 residues. The germline V gene has CDR1 MGHRA and CDR2 YSYEKL. The ends were cut back, 1 base at V and 3 bases at J, with 9 bases in the middle. The CDR3 loop is CASSQVGGEETQYF. CDR3 nucleotides: TGCGCCAGCAGCCAAGTAGGAGGGGAAGAGACCCAGTACTTC.

V is TRBV7-9 and J is TRBJ2-3, with 9 bases lining up with TRBD2. V was pared by 6 bases and J by 4 bases, with 8 bases of the junction left unmatched. The CDR3 extends over 15 amino acids. Germline-derived CDR1 and CDR2 are SEHNR and FQNEAQ (reference sequence). The CDR3 DNA reads as TGTGCCAGCAGGGGATTTAGCGGGGGAGCAGATACGCAGTATTTT. Protein product: CASRGFSGGADTQYF.

The rearrangement uses TRBV11-2 and TRBJ2-7; D call uncertain. This CDR3 is 15 amino acids long. Germline-derived CDR1 and CDR2 are SGHAT and FQNNGV. Trimming cost V 2 bases and J 3 bases, with 14 bases left between them. The CDR3 protein is CASSLNIVLVYEQYF. Written as DNA, the CDR3 is TGTGCCAGCAGCTTAAACATTGTGCTTGTCTACGAGCAGTACTTC.

This clone has a handful of counts. The gene calls are TRBV5-8 and TRBJ2-1; no firm D call. CDR1 is SGHTS, CDR2 YDEGEE, per germline. This CDR3 spans 12 amino acids. V lost 4 bases, J lost 6 bases, and 8 bases lay in between. The CDR3 protein is CASSVVRNEQFF. CDR3 coding DNA: TGTGCCAGCAGCGTTGTCCGCAATGAGCAGTTCTTC.

The gene calls are TRBV7-2 and TRBJ1-3; perhaps TRBD1 as D (6 bases). The V gene's germline CDR1 is SGHTA and CDR2 FQGNSA. CDR3 length: 14 residues. V was pared by 3 bases and J by 4 bases, with 10 bases between. The CDR3 sequence is CASSFVGQGNTIYF. CDR3 sequence (DNA): TGTGCCAGCAGCTTCGTAGGACAGGGAAACACCATATATTTT. The full variable domain, completed using reference TRBV7-2 and TRBJ1-3, is GAGVSQSPSNKVTEKGKDVELRCDPISGHTALYWYRQSLGQGLEFLIYFQGNSAPDKSGLPSDRFSAERTGGSVSTLTIQRTQQEDSAVYLCASSFVGQGNTIYFGEGSWLTVV.

J is TRBJ1-5 and V is TRBV5-1, with 12 bases lining up with TRBD1. V trimming: 4 bases; J trimming: 6 bases; junction bases outside the gene matches: 8. CDR3 length: 16 residues. CDR1 and CDR2 from the germline V gene are SGHRS and YFSETQ. In DNA form, the CDR3 reads TGCGCCAGCAGCCCCCCGGGACAGGGGGCGAGTCAGCCCCAGCATTTT. This translates into CASSPPGQGASQPQHF. The entire variable domain, with the rest obtained from reference TRBV5-1 and TRBJ1-5, is as follows: KAGVTQTPRYLIKTRGQQVTLSCSPISGHRSVSWYQQTPGQGLQFLFEYFSETQRNKGNFPGRFSGRQFSNSRSEMNVSTLELGDSALYLCASSPPGQGASQPQHFGDGTRLSIL.

V is TRBV19 and J is TRBJ1-5; TRBD1 is a possible D gene (5 bases). Germline V gene sequence: CDR1 LNHDA, CDR2 SQIVND (reference sequence). CDR3 length: 13 amino acids. Trimming shortened V by 7 bases and J by 3 bases, and 10 bases separated the two germline ends. The CDR3 loop reads CASKDTVNQPQHF. The CDR3, as DNA: TGTGCCAGTAAGGACACCGTCAATCAGCCCCAGCATTTT.

The rearrangement uses TRBV19 and TRBJ2-5, with D possibly TRBD2 on 5 matching bases. CDR1 and CDR2 from the germline V gene are LNHDA and SQIVND (reference sequence). The CDR3 contains 16 residues. V shed 5 bases and J shed 3 bases, with 19 bases lying between them. Written as DNA, the CDR3 is TGTGCCAGTAGTCGAGGGCTCCTGATTGGAGAAGAGACCCAGTACTTC. This codes for CASSRGLLIGEETQYF.

The rearrangement joins TRBV19 to TRBJ2-3, with 8 bases matching TRBD2. Unmatched junction bases numbered 0, after V lost 3 bases and J lost 4 bases. The CDR3 has 13 amino acids. Germline lookup yields CDR1 LNHDA and CDR2 SQIVND (reference sequence). The DNA of the CDR3 is TGTGCCAGTAGTATGGGACTAGCAGATACGCAGTATTTT. Amino acids: CASSMGLADTQYF. The whole variable domain, remainder taken from reference TRBV19 and TRBJ2-3, is DGGITQSPKYLFRKEGQNVTLSCEQNLNHDAMYWYRQDPGQGLRLIYYSQIVNDFQKGDIAEGYSVSREKKESFPLTVTSAQKNPTAFYLCASSMGLADTQYFGPGTRLTVL.

The chain employs TRBV6-1 and TRBJ1-4, with 7 bases lining up with TRBD1. V lost 8 bases to trimming and J lost 4 bases; unmatched junction nucleotides: 4. This CDR3 has 13 amino acids. From germline, CDR1 is MNHNS and CDR2 SASEGT. The CDR3 loop reads CASGGQLNEKLFF. In nucleotides, the CDR3 is TGTGCCAGCGGGGGACAGCTTAATGAAAAACTGTTTTTT.

This clone appeared once. The same CDR3 also results from other DNA sequences found in this sample. This chain connects TRBV18 to TRBJ2-5; D not certain. This CDR3 region has 13 residues. The germline V gene has CDR1 KGHSH and CDR2 LQKENI. V dropped 3 bases and J dropped 2 bases, with 7 bases sitting between them. The CDR3 DNA is TGTGCCAGCTCACCGACAAGGCAAGAGACCCAGTACTTC. Its protein is CASSPTRQETQYF.

This clone was detected a few times. V gene TRBV4-3 combines with J gene TRBJ2-3, with D possibly matching TRBD2 (6 bases). This CDR3 comprises 12 residues. V was clipped by 5 bases and J by 6 bases, with 9 bases between them. Germline CDR1 and CDR2: LGHNA and YSLEER. CDR3 region: CASSSRGDTQYF. For the CDR3, the DNA is TGCGCCAGCAGCTCCCGGGGGGATACGCAGTATTTT.

The V gene is TRBV19, the J gene TRBJ2-2, with TRBD2 matching 7 bases. The V gene end was trimmed by 4 bases and the J gene end by 1 base; junction bases not matched to a gene: 6. The CDR3 is made up of 16 amino acids. Germline lookup yields CDR1 LNHDA and CDR2 SQIVND (reference sequence). The CDR3 DNA is TGTGCCAGTAGTAAGGCGGGGGACCTGAACACCGGGGAGCTGTTTTTT. Protein: CASSKAGDLNTGELFF.